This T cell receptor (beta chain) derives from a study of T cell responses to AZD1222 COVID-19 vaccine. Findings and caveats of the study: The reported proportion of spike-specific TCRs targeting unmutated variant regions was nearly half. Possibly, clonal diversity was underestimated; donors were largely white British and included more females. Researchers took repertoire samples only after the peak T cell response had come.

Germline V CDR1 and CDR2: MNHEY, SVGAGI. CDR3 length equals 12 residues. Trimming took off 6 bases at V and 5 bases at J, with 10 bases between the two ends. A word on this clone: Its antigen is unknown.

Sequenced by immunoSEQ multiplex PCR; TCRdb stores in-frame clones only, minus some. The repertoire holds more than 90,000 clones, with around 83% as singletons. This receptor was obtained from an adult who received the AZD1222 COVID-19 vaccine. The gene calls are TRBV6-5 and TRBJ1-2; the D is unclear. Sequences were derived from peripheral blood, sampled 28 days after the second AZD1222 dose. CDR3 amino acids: CASRRVGYGYTF. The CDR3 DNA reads TGTGCCAGCAGGAGGGTTGGGTATGGCTACACCTTC.